The 30 T cell receptor beta chains given below trace back to one sample, sequenced in a study of preoperative IRX-2 immunotherapy in early breast cancer. The treatment is: preoperative locoregional IRX-2 cytokine immunotherapy. Some clones are missing from TCRdb's copy, which holds only in-frame ones; the method was immunoSEQ multiplex PCR. The table includes over 35,000 clones, about 94% detected once. Sequenced here: tumor tissue, sampled after IRX-2 immunotherapy. The receptor set was obtained from a human donor with breast cancer.

This rearrangement joins TRBV10-3 to TRBJ2-7, with D uncertain. This CDR3 comprises 15 residues. The germline gives CDR1 ENHRY, CDR2 SYGVKD. Trimming took 2 bases from V and 0 from J, leaving 11 bases between them. The CDR3 region has the DNA TGTGCCATCAGTGAGAAGCTATCGGCCTCCTACGAGCAGTACTTC. This sequence encodes CAISEKLSASYEQYF.

V is TRBV29-1 and J is TRBJ2-7, with D unresolved. Germline V CDR1 and CDR2: SQVTM, ANQGSEA. Trimming cost V 5 bases and J 5 bases, with 13 bases left between them. The CDR3 loop spans 12 amino acids. The CDR3 sequence: CSVLAPRDEQYF. The CDR3 coding sequence is TGCAGCGTTTTGGCCCCTCGCGACGAGCAGTACTTC.

The chain has TRBV18 and TRBJ2-7; D unclear. V was clipped by 3 bases and J by 0 bases, with 12 bases between them. This CDR3 is built from 15 residues. Looked up from germline, CDR1 is KGHSH and CDR2 is LQKENI. Here the CDR3 DNA reads TGTGCCAGCTCACCCAGCCCAGCCCGCTCCTACGAGCAGTACTTC. It encodes CASSPSPARSYEQYF. The whole variable domain, remainder taken from reference TRBV18 and TRBJ2-7, is NAGVMQNPRHLVRRRGQEARLRCSPMKGHSHVYWYRQLPEEGLKFMVYLQKENIIDESGMPKERFSAEFPKEGPSILRIQQVVRGDSAAYFCASSPSPARSYEQYFGPGTRLTVT.

The chain links TRBV6-4 to TRBJ2-3; D is undetermined. The CDR3 spans 12 residues. Germline CDR1 MRHNA, CDR2 SNTAGT. Trimming removed 3 bases at V and 3 bases at J, with 4 bases between. The CDR3 spells CASSEGTDTQYF. CDR3 coding DNA: TGTGCCAGCAGTGAAGGAACAGATACGCAGTATTTT.

The genes are TRBV27 and TRBJ2-7, with D possibly being TRBD1 or TRBD2 (5 bases each). V was clipped by 7 bases and J by 4 bases, with 20 bases between them. The CDR3 length is 15 residues. The germline gives CDR1 MNHEY, CDR2 SMNVEV (reference sequence). CDR3 residues: CASNGGRGAGYEQYF. CDR3 DNA sequence: TGTGCCAGCAATGGGGGAAGGGGCGCAGGATACGAGCAGTACTTC.

The rearrangement uses TRBV30 and TRBJ2-7; 7 nucleotides match TRBD1. Per germline, CDR1 GTSNPN and CDR2 SVGIG (reference sequence). The CDR3 contains 12 residues. V lost 7 bases and J lost 2; bases outside the gene matches: 5. CDR3 nucleotide sequence: TGTGCCTTCGGACAGGAGACCTACGAGCAGTACTTC. This encodes CAFGQETYEQYF.

V is TRBV10-3 and J is TRBJ1-5; 11 nucleotides agree with TRBD1. The germline gives CDR1 ENHRY, CDR2 SYGVKD. Trimming removed 2 bases from V and 0 bases from J; junction bases left unmatched: 3. This CDR3 contains 17 residues. As DNA, the CDR3 is TGTGCCATCAGTGAGGGGGACAGGGGGTCTAGCAATCAGCCCCAGCATTTT. The encoded protein is CAISEGDRGSSNQPQHF.

The chain joins TRBV4-2 to TRBJ2-3; D unresolved. Trimming stripped 3 bases from V and 3 bases from J, with 16 bases between. CDR3 size: 16 residues. Germline values: CDR1 LGHNA, CDR2 YNFKEQ. The CDR3 sequence is CASSQTTRRQTDTQYF. The CDR3 DNA reads TGTGCCAGCAGCCAGACGACGCGCCGCCAAACAGATACGCAGTATTTT.

The chain couples TRBV2 to TRBJ2-7; 10 nucleotides agree with TRBD2. This CDR3 comprises 13 residues. Germline CDR1 is SNHLY and CDR2 is FYNNEI. V shed 5 bases and J 6 bases; nucleotides not matched to a gene: 4. CDR3 sequence reads: CASSLAGGVEQYF. DNA of the CDR3: TGTGCCAGCAGTTTAGCGGGGGGAGTCGAGCAGTACTTC.

This chain uses TRBV11-2 with TRBJ2-5, with D perhaps TRBD2 (5 bases). V was clipped by 3 bases and J by 5 bases, with 10 bases between them. The CDR3 runs 13 residues. The V gene's germline CDR1 is SGHAT and CDR2 FQNNGV. CDR3 region: CASSLIARETQYF. CDR3 nucleotides: TGTGCCAGCAGCTTGATAGCGAGGGAGACCCAGTACTTC.

V is TRBV2 and J is TRBJ2-7; D unclear. Deletions cut 2 bases from V and 2 bases from J, with 4 bases between. The CDR3 loop spans 12 amino acids. Germline-derived CDR1 and CDR2 are SNHLY and FYNNEI. This CDR3 is CASSERTYEQYF. In nucleotides, the CDR3 is TGTGCCAGCAGTGAACGGACCTACGAGCAGTACTTC.

This chain joins TRBV19 and TRBJ2-7; D is uncertain. Germline CDR1 and CDR2: LNHDA and SQIVND (reference sequence). The CDR3 is 11 amino acids. V gave up 10 bases and J gave up 4 bases, with 11 bases separating them. The chain's CDR3 is CATMIRYEQYF. CDR3 DNA: TGTGCCACTATGATCCGATACGAGCAGTACTTC. The variable domain in full, with the rest retrieved from reference TRBV19 and TRBJ2-7, is DGGITQSPKYLFRKEGQNVTLSCEQNLNHDAMYWYRQDPGQGLRLIYYSQIVNDFQKGDIAEGYSVSREKKESFPLTVTSAQKNPTAFYLCATMIRYEQYFGPGTRLTVT.

The rearrangement uses TRBV19 and TRBJ2-7, with D possibly TRBD1 on 6 matching bases. With 4 bases removed from V and 3 bases from J, the gap between germline ends came to 16 bases. CDR1 and CDR2 from the germline V gene are LNHDA and SQIVND (reference sequence). This CDR3 is 15 amino acids long. In DNA, the CDR3 is TGTGCCAGTAGTAGGATCCGGGACAACTTCTACGAGCAGTACTTC. Its protein is CASSRIRDNFYEQYF.

V usage is TRBV19 and J usage is TRBJ2-2; TRBD1 agrees at 8 bases. Looked up from germline, CDR1 is LNHDA and CDR2 is SQIVND (reference sequence). This CDR3 is built from 15 residues. Losses at the gene ends were 3 bases for V and 3 bases for J; bases not matched to a gene: 3. The CDR3 reads CASSIRQGYTGELFF. The CDR3 nucleotides read TGTGCCAGTAGTATTCGACAGGGGTACACCGGGGAGCTGTTTTTT.

V is TRBV19 and J is TRBJ1-5, with D perhaps TRBD1 (6 bases). Trimming pared 2 bases from V and 4 bases from J, leaving 15 bases between. Germline V gene lookup returns CDR1 LNHDA and CDR2 SQIVND (reference sequence). The CDR3 consists of 16 residues. In DNA form, the CDR3 reads TGTGCCAGTAGTATACGAGAGGGAAGGGGGAATCAGCCCCAGCATTTT. This translates into CASSIREGRGNQPQHF.

The V call is TRBV9, the J call TRBJ2-1; no clear D gene. CDR3 length: 13 residues. Trimming pared 3 bases from V and 0 bases from J, leaving 4 bases between. CDR1 and CDR2 (germline): SGDLS, YYNGEE. The CDR3 loop is CASSGGSYNEQFF. CDR3 DNA: TGTGCCAGCAGCGGGGGCTCCTACAATGAGCAGTTCTTC.

This chain connects TRBV30 to TRBJ1-6; D is uncertain. The CDR3 sequence is 14 residues long. V dropped 0 bases and J dropped 3 bases, with 6 bases sitting between them. In germline, CDR1 is GTSNPN, CDR2 SVGIG (reference sequence). CDR3 coding DNA: TGTGCCTGGAGTGTACGAGACTATAATTCACCCCTCCACTTT. Translation: CAWSVRDYNSPLHF.

The V and J genes are TRBV6-1 and TRBJ1-1; D not certain. The CDR3 is 13 residues long. From germline, CDR1 is MNHNS and CDR2 SASEGT. V gave up 6 bases and J gave up 0 bases, with 8 bases separating them. This CDR3 reads CASRAGVNTEAFF. CDR3 coding DNA: TGTGCCAGCAGAGCAGGAGTGAACACTGAAGCTTTCTTT.

Concerning this clone itself: At one of its ends the junction is not consistent with the germline gene, which may arise from a read error. The V and J genes are TRBV2 and TRBJ2-7; a possible D gene is TRBD1 (7 bases). Germline V gives CDR1 SNHLY, CDR2 FYNNEI. This CDR3 has 11 residues. The CDR3 loop is CASLGGGAGHF. CDR3 DNA: TGTGCCAGCTTAGGGGGCGGGGCCGGTCACTTC.

As DNA, the CDR3 is TGCGCCAGCAGCTCCCCCGGGGAATCTGGGGCCAACGTCCTGACTTTC. Protein product: CASSSPGESGANVLTF. The chain combines TRBV4-3 with TRBJ2-6; D possibly corresponds to TRBD2 (5 bases). The V and J ends lost 5 bases and 1 base respectively, with 12 bases between them. This CDR3 has 16 residues. In germline, CDR1 is LGHNA, CDR2 YSLEER.

The V gene is TRBV2, the J gene TRBJ1-4, with D uncertain. The V gene's germline CDR1 is SNHLY and CDR2 FYNNEI. This CDR3 has 13 residues. The germline V and J ends were trimmed by 7 bases and 8 bases, with 14 bases remaining between them. This chain's CDR3 is CASIRSFREKLFF. The DNA of the CDR3 is TGTGCCAGCATTAGATCCTTTAGGGAAAAACTGTTTTTT.

V gene TRBV7-9 combines with J gene TRBJ1-2; 7 bases line up with TRBD1. The trim removed 4 bases at V and 7 bases at J, leaving 15 bases unmatched. The CDR3 totals 16 residues. Germline V gene data show CDR1 as SEHNR and CDR2 as FQNEAQ (reference sequence). The CDR3 DNA sequence: TGTGCCAGCAGCTCCCGCCCCCTGACAGGGTCGGCTGGCTACACCTTC. Translated, it gives CASSSRPLTGSAGYTF.

The chain uses TRBV15 and TRBJ1-3; possibly TRBD1 for D (5 bases). The CDR3 has 16 amino acids. The germline V and J ends were trimmed by 0 bases and 4 bases, with 13 bases remaining between them. Per germline, CDR1 LNHNV and CDR2 YYDKDF (reference sequence). The CDR3 bases are TGTGCCACCAGCAGAGATCCCGGGGCGACGGGAAACACCATATATTTT. Its translation: CATSRDPGATGNTIYF.

The chain employs TRBV6-5 and TRBJ2-1; no clear D gene. Germline CDR1 reads MNHEY; CDR2 reads SVGAGI. The CDR3 contains 14 residues. V lost 6 bases, J lost 5 bases, and 14 bases lay in between. The CDR3 region is CASRGVQAHNEQFF. CDR3 DNA: TGTGCCAGCAGGGGTGTCCAGGCCCACAATGAGCAGTTCTTC.

The chain joins TRBV5-4 to TRBJ1-2; tentative D call: TRBD1 (6 bases). Deletions cut 2 bases from V and 7 bases from J, with 12 bases between. The CDR3 contains 13 residues. Germline V gene lookup returns CDR1 SGHNT and CDR2 YYREEE (reference sequence). DNA for the CDR3: TGTGCCAGCAGCTTAGACACAGGGAGTGGCTACACCTTC. It translates to CASSLDTGSGYTF.

The V gene is TRBV19, the J gene TRBJ1-1, with D perhaps matching TRBD1 (6 bases). V was trimmed by 4 bases and J by 1 base, leaving 13 bases between them. CDR3 length: 15 amino acids. The V gene's germline CDR1 is LNHDA and CDR2 SQIVND (reference sequence). The CDR3 DNA follows: TGTGCCAGTAGTACGTGGGGGCAGCAGAACACTGAAGCTTTCTTT. It translates to CASSTWGQQNTEAFF.

V usage is TRBV9 and J usage is TRBJ2-2, with D perhaps matching TRBD1 (6 bases). There are 16 residues in the CDR3. The V and J ends lost 3 bases and 6 bases respectively, with 18 bases between them. CDR1 and CDR2 from the germline V gene are SGDLS and YYNGEE. The CDR3: CASSATADNRAGELFF. CDR3 DNA: TGTGCCAGCAGCGCCACTGCGGACAACAGGGCCGGGGAGCTGTTTTTT.

This sequence joins TRBV29-1 and TRBJ2-1, with D possibly matching TRBD2 (5 bases). The germline CDR1 and CDR2 sequences are SQVTM and ANQGSEA. CDR3 size: 14 residues. Deletions cut 3 bases from V and 0 bases from J, with 9 bases between. The CDR3 coding sequence is TGCAGCGTTGAGTCTCGGGGCTCCTACAATGAGCAGTTCTTC. It codes for CSVESRGSYNEQFF.

V usage is TRBV4-1 and J usage is TRBJ1-5; 8 nucleotides agree with TRBD1. The J segment lost 3 bases and the V segment lost 1 base, leaving 5 bases of the junction unmatched. The CDR3 loop spans 16 amino acids. From germline, CDR1 is MGHRA and CDR2 YSYEKL. The CDR3 bases are TGCGCCAGCAGCCAAGGGGCAGGGGGCTTCAATCAGCCCCAGCATTTT. It translates to CASSQGAGGFNQPQHF.

This clone is a singleton in its sample. The chain employs TRBV2 and TRBJ2-5, with a tentative D call TRBD1 (8 bases). The V gene lost 5 bases and the J gene lost 2 bases, with 12 bases spanning the gap. The CDR3 spans 14 residues. Per germline, CDR1 SNHLY and CDR2 FYNNEI. Written as DNA, the CDR3 is TGTGCCAGCAGTTCACAGGGGGGGCAAGAGACCCAGTACTTC. Translating it yields CASSSQGGQETQYF.